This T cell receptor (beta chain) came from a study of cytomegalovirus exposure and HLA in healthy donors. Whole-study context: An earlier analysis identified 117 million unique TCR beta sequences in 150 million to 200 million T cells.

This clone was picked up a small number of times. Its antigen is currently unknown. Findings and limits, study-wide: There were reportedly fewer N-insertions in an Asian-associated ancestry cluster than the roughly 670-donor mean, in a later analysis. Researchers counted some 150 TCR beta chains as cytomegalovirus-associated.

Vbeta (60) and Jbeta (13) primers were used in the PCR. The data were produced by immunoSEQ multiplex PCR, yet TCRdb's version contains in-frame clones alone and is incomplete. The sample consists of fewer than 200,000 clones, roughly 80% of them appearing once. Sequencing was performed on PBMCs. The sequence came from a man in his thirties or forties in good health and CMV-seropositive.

The CDR3 DNA is TGTGCCAGCTCACCACGTCGGGACACTGAAGCTTTCTTT. Translated, it gives CASSPRRDTEAFF. The V call is TRBV18, the J call TRBJ1-1; D unclear. Germline lookup yields CDR1 KGHSH and CDR2 LQKENI. The CDR3 runs to 13 residues. V lost 1 base and J 3 bases, leaving 6 bases between the germline ends.